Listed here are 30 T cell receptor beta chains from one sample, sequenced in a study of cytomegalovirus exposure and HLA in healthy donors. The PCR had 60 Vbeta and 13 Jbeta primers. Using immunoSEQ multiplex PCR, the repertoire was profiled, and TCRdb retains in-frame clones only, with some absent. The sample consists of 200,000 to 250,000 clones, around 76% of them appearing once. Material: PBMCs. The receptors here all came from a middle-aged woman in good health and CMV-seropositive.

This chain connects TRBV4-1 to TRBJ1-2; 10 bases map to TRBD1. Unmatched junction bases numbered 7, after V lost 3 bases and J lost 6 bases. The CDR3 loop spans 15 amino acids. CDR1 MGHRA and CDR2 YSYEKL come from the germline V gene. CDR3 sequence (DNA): TGCGCCAGCAGCCAGCCCAGACAGGGGGCGCATGGCTACACCTTC. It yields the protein CASSQPRQGAHGYTF.

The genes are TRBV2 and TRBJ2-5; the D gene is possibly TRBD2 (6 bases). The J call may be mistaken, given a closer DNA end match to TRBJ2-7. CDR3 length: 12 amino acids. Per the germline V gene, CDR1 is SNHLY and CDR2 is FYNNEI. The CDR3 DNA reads TGTGCCAGCACGCGGGATCTTTACGAGCAGTACTTC. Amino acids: CASTRDLYEQYF.

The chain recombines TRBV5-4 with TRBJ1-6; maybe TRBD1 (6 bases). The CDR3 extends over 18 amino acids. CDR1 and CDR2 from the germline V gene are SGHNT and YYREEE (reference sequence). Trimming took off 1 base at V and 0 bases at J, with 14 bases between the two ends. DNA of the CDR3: TGTGCCAGCAGCTTGAGGCAGGGGATGGGCTCCTATAATTCACCCCTCCACTTT. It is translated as CASSLRQGMGSYNSPLHF.

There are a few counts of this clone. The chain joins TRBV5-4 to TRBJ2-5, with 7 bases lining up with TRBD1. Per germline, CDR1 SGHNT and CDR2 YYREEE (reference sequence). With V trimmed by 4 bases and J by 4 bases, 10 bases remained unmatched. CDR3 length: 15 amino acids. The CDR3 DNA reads TGTGCCAGCAGCCGAGGGCAGACAGGGATAGAGACCCAGTACTTC. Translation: CASSRGQTGIETQYF.

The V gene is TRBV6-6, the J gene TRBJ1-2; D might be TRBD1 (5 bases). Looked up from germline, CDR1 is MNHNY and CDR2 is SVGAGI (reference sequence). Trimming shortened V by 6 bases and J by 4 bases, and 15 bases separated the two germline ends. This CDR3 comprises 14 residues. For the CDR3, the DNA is TGTGCCAGCAGCCTAGGGGCCCTTGCCTATGGCTACACCTTC. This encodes CASSLGALAYGYTF.

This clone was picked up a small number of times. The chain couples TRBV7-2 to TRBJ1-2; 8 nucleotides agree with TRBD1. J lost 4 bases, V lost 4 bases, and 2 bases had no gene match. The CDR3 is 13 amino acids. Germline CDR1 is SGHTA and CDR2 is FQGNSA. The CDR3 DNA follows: TGTGCCAGCAGCTCGGACAGGGCCTATGGCTACACCTTC. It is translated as CASSSDRAYGYTF. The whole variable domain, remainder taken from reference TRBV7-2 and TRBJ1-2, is GAGVSQSPSNKVTEKGKDVELRCDPISGHTALYWYRQSLGQGLEFLIYFQGNSAPDKSGLPSDRFSAERTGGSVSTLTIQRTQQEDSAVYLCASSSDRAYGYTFGSGTRLTVV.

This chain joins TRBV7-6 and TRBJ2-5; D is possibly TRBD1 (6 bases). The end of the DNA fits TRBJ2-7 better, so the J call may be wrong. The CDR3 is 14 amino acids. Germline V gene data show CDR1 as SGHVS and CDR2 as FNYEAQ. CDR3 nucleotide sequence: TGTGCCAGCAGCCCCCGGACAGCCTCCTACGAGCAGTACTTC. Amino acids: CASSPRTASYEQYF.

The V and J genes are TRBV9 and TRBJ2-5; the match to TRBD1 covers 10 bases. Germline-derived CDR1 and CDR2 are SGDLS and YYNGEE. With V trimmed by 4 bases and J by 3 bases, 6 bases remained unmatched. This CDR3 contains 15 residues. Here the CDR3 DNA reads TGTGCCAGCAGCACCTCCGGGACAGGGGAAGAGACCCAGTACTTC. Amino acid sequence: CASSTSGTGEETQYF.

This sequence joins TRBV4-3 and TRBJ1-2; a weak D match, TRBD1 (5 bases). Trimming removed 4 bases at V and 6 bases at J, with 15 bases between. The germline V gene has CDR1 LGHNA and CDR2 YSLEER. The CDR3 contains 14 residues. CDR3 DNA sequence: TGCGCCAGCAGCCGGGGGGACCTACGCCATGGCTACACCTTC. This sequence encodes CASSRGDLRHGYTF.

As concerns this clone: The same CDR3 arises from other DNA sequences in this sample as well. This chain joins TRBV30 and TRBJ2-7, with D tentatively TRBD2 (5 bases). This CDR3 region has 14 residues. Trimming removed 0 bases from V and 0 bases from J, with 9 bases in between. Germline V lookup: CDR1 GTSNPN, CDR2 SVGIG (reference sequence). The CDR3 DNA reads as TGTGCCTGGAGTGTAGGAGGTTCCTCCTACGAGCAGTACTTC. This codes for CAWSVGGSSYEQYF.

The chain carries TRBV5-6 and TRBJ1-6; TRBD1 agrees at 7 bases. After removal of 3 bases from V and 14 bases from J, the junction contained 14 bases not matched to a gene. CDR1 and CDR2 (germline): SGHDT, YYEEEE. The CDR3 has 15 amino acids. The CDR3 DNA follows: TGTGCCAGCAGCTCTTTTGGTCAGGCTGGGACAGCCCTCCACTTT. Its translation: CASSSFGQAGTALHF.

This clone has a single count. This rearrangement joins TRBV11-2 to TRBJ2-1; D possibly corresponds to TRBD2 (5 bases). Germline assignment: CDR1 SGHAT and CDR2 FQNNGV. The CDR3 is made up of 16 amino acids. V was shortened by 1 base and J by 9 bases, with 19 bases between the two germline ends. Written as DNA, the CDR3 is TGTGCCAGCAGCTTAGCCGGGGTGAGTGCAGGACGTGAGCAGTTCTTC. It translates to CASSLAGVSAGREQFF.

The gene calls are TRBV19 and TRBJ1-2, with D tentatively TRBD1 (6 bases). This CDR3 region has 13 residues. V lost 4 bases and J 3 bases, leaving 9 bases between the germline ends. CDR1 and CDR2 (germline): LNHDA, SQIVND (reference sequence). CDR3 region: CASSRRQDYGYTF. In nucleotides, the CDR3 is TGTGCCAGTAGTAGAAGACAGGACTATGGCTACACCTTC.

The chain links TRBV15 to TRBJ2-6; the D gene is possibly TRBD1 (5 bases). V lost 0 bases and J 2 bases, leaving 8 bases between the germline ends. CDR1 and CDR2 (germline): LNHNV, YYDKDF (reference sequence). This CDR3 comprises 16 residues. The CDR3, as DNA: TGTGCCACCAGCAGAGAACAGGATACTGGGGCCAACGTCCTGACTTTC. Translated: CATSREQDTGANVLTF.

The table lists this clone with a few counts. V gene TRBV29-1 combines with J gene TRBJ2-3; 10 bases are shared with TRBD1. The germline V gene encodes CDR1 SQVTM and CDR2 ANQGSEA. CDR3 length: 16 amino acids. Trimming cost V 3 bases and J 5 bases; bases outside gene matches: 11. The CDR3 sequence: CSVERLGTGVGDTQYF. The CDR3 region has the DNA TGCAGCGTTGAGAGATTAGGGACAGGGGTAGGAGATACGCAGTATTTT.

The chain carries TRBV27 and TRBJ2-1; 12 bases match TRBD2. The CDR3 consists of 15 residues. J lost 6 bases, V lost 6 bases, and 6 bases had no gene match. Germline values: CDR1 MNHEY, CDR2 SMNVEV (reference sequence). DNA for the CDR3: TGTGCCAGCAGAGATCCGGGACTAGCGGGCAATGAGCAGTTCTTC. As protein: CASRDPGLAGNEQFF.

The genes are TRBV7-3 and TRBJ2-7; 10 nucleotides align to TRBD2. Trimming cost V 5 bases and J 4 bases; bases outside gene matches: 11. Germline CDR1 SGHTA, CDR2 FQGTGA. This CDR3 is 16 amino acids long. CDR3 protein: CASSPLVSGRAYEQYF. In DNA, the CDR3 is TGTGCCAGCAGCCCCCTCGTAAGCGGGAGGGCGTACGAGCAGTACTTC.

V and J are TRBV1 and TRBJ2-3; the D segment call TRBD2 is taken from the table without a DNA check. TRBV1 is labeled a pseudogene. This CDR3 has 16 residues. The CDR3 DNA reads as TGCACCAGCAGCCAAGATAGCGGGGGCCCCACAGATACGCAGTATTTT. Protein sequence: CTSSQDSGGPTDTQYF.

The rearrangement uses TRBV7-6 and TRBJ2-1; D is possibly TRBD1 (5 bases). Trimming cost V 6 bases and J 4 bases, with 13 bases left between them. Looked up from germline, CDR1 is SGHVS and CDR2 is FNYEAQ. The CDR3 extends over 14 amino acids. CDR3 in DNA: TGTGCCAGCAGTCCAGGGTCCCCATACAATGAGCAGTTCTTC. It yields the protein CASSPGSPYNEQFF.

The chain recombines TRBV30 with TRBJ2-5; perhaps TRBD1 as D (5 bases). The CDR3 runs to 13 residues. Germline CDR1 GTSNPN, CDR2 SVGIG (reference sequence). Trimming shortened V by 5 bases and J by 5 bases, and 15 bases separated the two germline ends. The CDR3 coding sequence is TGTGCCTGGGAGAAGGGGTCTTTTGAGACCCAGTACTTC. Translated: CAWEKGSFETQYF. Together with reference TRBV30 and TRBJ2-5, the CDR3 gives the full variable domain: SQTIHQWPATLVQPVGSPLSLECTVEGTSNPNLYWYRQAAGRGLQLLFYSVGIGQISSEVPQNLSASRPQDRQFILSSKKLLLSDSGFYLCAWEKGSFETQYFGPGTRLLVL.

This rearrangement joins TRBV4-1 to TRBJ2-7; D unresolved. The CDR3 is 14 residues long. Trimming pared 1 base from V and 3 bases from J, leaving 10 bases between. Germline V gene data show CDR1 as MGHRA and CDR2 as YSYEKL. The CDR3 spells CASSQGPNSYEQYF. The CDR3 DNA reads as TGCGCCAGCAGCCAAGGCCCTAACAGCTACGAGCAGTACTTC.

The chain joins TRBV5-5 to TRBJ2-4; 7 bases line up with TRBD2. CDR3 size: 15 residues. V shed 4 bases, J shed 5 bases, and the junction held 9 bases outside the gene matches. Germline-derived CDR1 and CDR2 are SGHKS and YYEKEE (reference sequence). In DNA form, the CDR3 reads TGTGCCAGCAGCCGACTTGCGCTAGCGGAAAACATTCAGTACTTC. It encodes CASSRLALAENIQYF. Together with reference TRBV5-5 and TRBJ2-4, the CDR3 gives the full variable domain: DAGVTQSPTHLIKTRGQQVTLRCSPISGHKSVSWYQQVLGQGPQFIFQYYEKEERGRGNFPDRFSARQFPNYSSELNVNALLLGDSALYLCASSRLALAENIQYFGAGTRLSVL.

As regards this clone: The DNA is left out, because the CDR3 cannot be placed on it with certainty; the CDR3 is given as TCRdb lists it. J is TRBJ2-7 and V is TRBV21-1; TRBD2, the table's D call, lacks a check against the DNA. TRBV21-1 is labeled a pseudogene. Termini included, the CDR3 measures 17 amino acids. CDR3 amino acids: CASNLKWASGSVYEQYF.

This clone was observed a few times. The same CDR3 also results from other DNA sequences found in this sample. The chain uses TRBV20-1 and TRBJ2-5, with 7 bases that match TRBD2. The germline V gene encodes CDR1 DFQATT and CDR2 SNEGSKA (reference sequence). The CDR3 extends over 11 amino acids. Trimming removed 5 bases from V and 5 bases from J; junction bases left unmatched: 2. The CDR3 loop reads CSARGGETQYF. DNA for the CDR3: TGCAGTGCTCGGGGAGGGGAGACCCAGTACTTC.

DNA for the CDR3: TGTGCCAGTAGTATTACGCCGGGAACCACGGGGGAGACCCAGTACTTC. Amino acids: CASSITPGTTGETQYF. The chain uses TRBV19 and TRBJ2-5, with D perhaps TRBD2 (5 bases). The CDR3 loop spans 16 amino acids. Trimming removed 3 bases at V and 5 bases at J, with 19 bases between. Looked up from germline, CDR1 is LNHDA and CDR2 is SQIVND (reference sequence). Together with reference TRBV19 and TRBJ2-5, the CDR3 gives the full variable domain: DGGITQSPKYLFRKEGQNVTLSCEQNLNHDAMYWYRQDPGQGLRLIYYSQIVNDFQKGDIAEGYSVSREKKESFPLTVTSAQKNPTAFYLCASSITPGTTGETQYFGPGTRLLVL.

CDR3 nucleotides: TGTGCCAGCCGGACTAGCGGGAGAGGCTCCTACAATGAGCAGTTCTTC. Amino acid sequence: CASRTSGRGSYNEQFF. The chain employs TRBV2 and TRBJ2-1; 13 positions match TRBD2. V lost 8 bases, J lost 0 bases, and 4 bases stayed unmatched. Germline V CDR1 and CDR2: SNHLY, FYNNEI. The CDR3 is 16 amino acids.

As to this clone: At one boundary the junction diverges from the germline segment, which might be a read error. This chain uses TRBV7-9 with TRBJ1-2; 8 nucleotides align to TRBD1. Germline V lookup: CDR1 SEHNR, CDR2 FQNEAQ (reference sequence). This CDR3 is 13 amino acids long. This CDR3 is CSSSGTGGMGYTF. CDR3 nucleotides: TGTTCCAGCAGCGGTACAGGGGGTATGGGCTACACCTTC.

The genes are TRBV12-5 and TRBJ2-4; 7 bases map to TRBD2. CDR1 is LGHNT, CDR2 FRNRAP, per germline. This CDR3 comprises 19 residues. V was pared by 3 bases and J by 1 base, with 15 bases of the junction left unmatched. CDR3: CASGLDPGGGSGAKNIQYF. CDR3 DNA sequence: TGTGCTAGTGGTTTAGATCCGGGAGGCGGTTCCGGGGCCAAAAACATTCAGTACTTC.

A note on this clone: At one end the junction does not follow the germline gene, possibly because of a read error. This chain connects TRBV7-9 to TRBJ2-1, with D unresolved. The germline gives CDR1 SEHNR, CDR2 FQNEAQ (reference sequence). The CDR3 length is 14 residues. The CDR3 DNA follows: TGTTCCAGCAGCTTAGCACTGATATACAATGAGCAGTTCTTC. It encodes CSSSLALIYNEQFF.

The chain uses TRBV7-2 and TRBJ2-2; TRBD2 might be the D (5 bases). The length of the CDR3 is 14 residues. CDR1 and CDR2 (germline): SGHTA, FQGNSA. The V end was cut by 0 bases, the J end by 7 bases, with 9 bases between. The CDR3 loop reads CASSLAGVDGELFF. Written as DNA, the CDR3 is TGTGCCAGCAGCTTAGCGGGAGTGGACGGGGAGCTGTTTTTT.